These T cell receptor beta chains were read from a single sample in a study of CD8+CD57+ T cells in acquired aplastic anemia. TCRdb re-derived calls from the reads in MiXCR, one entry per CDR3 protein. This table holds approximately 190,000 distinct CDR3 sequences, 48% found once. Sequenced input: sorted CD4+, CD8+, or CD8+CD57+ T cells (not recorded which) from PBMCs. These receptors were taken from a human donor with aplastic anemia. CDR3s include the opening cysteine and the closing phenylalanine or tryptophan. A D gene is named only where the DNA matches it firmly. A row's size may be missing; if present it is once, few, many or a size class.

v_call	j_call	clone_size	d_call	cdr3_aa
TRBV19	TRBJ2-7	-	-	CASSTDRGRLVEQYF
TRBV24-1	TRBJ2-3	-	-	CATSVSEGGKRYF
TRBV11-2	TRBJ2-3	many	-	CASSTRTAEVMQYF
TRBV25-1	TRBJ1-2	-	-	CASKGSTRRGYTF
TRBV2	TRBJ2-7	few	-	CASSALRQYYYEQYF
TRBV7-8	TRBJ1-1	once	TRBD1	CASRIQGARTEAFF
TRBV5-4	TRBJ2-7	-	TRBD1	CASSSIGQGRLYEQYF
TRBV2	TRBJ2-2	many	-	CASSPTVGRELFF
TRBV24-1	TRBJ2-1	-	TRBD2	CATGGLAASYNEQFF
TRBV10-3	TRBJ1-1	-	-	CATQGEVGTEAFF
TRBV5-5	TRBJ2-1	many	-	CASSLRASPVPYNEQFF
TRBV20-1	TRBJ2-7	-	TRBD1	CSASRGTGWDEQYF
TRBV5-1	TRBJ1-1	many	TRBD1	CASSLEGARRTEAFF
TRBV10-3	TRBJ1-2	many	-	CAISPREGDGYTF
TRBV19	TRBJ1-2	-	-	CASSIAGEHYGYTF
TRBV19	TRBJ2-7	few	TRBD2	CASSPGVAGSYEQYF